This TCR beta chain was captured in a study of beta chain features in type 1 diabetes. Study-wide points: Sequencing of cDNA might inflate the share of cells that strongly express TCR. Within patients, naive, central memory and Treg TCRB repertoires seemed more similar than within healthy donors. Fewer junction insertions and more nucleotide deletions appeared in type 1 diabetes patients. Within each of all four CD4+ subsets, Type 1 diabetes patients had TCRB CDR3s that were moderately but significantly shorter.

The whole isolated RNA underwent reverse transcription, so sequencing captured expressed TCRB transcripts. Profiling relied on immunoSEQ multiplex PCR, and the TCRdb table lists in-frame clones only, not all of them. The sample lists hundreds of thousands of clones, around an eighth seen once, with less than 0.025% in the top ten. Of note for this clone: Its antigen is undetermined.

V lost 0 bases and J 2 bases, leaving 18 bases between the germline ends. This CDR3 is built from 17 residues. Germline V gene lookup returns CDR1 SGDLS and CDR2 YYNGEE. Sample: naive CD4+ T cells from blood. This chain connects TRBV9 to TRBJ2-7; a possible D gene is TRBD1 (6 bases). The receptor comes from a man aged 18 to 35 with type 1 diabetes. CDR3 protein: CASSVEICEQGTYEQYF. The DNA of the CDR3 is TGTGCCAGCAGCGTAGAAATATGTGAACAGGGAACCTACGAGCAGTACTTC.